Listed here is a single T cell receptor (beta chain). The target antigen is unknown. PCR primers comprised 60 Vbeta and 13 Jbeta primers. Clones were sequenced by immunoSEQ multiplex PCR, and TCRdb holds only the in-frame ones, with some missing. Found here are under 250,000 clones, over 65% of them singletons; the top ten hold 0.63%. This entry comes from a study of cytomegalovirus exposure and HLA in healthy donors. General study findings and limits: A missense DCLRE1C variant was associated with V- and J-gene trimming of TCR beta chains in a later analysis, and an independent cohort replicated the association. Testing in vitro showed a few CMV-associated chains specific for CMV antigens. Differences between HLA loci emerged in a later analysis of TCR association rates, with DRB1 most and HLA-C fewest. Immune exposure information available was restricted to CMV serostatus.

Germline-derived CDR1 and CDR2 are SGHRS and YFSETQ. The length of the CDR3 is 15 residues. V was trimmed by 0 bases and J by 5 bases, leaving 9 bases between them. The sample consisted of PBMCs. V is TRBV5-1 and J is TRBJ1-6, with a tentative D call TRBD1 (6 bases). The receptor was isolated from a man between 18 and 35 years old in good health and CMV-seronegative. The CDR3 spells CASSLAWTDNSPLHF. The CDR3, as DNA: TGCGCCAGCAGCTTGGCTTGGACAGATAATTCACCCCTCCACTTT.